The clone carrying this T cell receptor beta chain was seen just once. This entry comes from a study of blood T cell repertoires in COVID-19. Study background: Acute and convalescent COVID-19 specimens originated in the United States, Italy and Spain. The cDNA or gDNA used as material had been derived from T cells, B-cell-depleted T cells, or PBMCs.

The CDR3 is 16 residues long. Germline lookup yields CDR1 SGHTA and CDR2 FQGNSA. J gave up 0 bases and V 5 bases, and 6 bases lay outside the gene matches. In the original analysis: Reference gene primer amplification gave nucleated cell count estimates. The protocol was immunoSEQ multiplex PCR, while the TCRdb copy is restricted to in-frame clones and leaves out a portion. The V and J calls and clone size were taken over from that table, and D and trimming were inferred from the DNA. The data contain about 150,000 clones, about 80% of them singletons. V and J are TRBV7-2 and TRBJ1-3; 8 bases agree with TRBD1. This clonotype originated in a man aged 60 to 69 with acute or convalescent COVID-19. Sequenced input: peripheral blood. The CDR3 reads CASSLNTGGSGNTIYF. CDR3 sequence (DNA): TGTGCCAGCAGCCTCAACACAGGGGGCTCTGGAAACACCATATATTTT.